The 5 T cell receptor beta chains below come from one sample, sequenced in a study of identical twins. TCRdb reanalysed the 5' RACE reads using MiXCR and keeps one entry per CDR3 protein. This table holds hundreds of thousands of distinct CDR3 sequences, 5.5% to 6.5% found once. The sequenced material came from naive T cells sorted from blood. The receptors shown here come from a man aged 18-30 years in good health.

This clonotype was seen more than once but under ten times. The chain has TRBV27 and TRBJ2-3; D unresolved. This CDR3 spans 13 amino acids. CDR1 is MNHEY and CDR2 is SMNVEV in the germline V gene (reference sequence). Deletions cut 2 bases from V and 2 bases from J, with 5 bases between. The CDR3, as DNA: TGTGCCAGCAGTTTAAGGATCACAGATACGCAGTATTTT. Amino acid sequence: CASSLRITDTQYF.

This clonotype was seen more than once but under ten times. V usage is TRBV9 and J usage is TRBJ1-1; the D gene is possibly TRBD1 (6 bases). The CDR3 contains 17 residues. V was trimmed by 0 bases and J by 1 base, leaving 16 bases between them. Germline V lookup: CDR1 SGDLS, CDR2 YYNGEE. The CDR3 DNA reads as TGTGCCAGCAGCGTAGAAATTGGAACCAGGGGGAACACTGAAGCTTTCTTT. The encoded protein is CASSVEIGTRGNTEAFF.

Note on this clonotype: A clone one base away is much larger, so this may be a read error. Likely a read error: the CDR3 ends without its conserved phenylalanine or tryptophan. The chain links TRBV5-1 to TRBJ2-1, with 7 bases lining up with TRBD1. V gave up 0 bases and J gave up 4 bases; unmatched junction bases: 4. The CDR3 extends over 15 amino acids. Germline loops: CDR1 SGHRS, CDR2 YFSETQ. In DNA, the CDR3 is TGCGCCAGCAGCTTGGTCGGACAGGAATACAATGAGCAGTTCGTC. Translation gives CASSLVGQEYNEQFV.

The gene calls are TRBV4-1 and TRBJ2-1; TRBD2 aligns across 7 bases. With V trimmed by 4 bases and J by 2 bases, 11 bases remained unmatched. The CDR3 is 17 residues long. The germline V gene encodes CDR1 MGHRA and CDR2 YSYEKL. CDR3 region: CASSLEPSGATYNEQFF. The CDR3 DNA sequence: TGCGCCAGCAGCCTGGAACCAAGCGGGGCAACCTACAATGAGCAGTTCTTC.

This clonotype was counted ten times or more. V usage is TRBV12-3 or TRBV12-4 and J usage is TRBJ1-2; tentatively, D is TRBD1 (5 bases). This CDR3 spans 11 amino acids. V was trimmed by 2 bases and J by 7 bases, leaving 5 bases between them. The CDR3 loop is CASSLRGGYTF. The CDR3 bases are TGTGCCAGCAGTTTAAGGGGTGGCTACACCTTC.